The entry below gives a single TCR beta chain sequence along with its context. The data belong to a study of blood T cell repertoires in COVID-19. Here immunoSEQ multiplex PCR was the method, and the copy in TCRdb shows in-frame clones only, minus some. The profile covers around 64,000 clones, with 80% to 85% appearing a single time and around 13% taken by the ten largest. The sequence was obtained from a human donor in a cohort sampled during active COVID-19. The sequenced material came from peripheral blood.

Written as DNA, the CDR3 is TGTGCCAGTAGTATAGATCATGAGGGGGTCGGTGGCTACACCTTC. Translating it yields CASSIDHEGVGGYTF. The chain links TRBV19 to TRBJ1-2; D is perhaps TRBD1 (6 bases). V was clipped by 0 bases and J by 7 bases, with 15 bases between them. Germline V gives CDR1 LNHDA, CDR2 SQIVND (reference sequence). The CDR3 contains 15 residues.